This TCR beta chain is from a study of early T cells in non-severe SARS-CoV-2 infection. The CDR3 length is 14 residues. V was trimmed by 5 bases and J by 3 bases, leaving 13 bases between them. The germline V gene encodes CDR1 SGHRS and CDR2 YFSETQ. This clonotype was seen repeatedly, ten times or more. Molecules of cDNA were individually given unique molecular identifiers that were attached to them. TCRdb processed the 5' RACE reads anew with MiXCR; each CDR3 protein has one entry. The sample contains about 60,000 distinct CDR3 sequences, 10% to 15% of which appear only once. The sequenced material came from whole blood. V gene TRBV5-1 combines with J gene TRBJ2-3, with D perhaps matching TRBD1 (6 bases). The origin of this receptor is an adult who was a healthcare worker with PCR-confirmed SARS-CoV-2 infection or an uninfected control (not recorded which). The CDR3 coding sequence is TGCGCCAGCAGTTATGGACAGTTGACAGATACGCAGTATTTT. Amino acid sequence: CASSYGQLTDTQYF.